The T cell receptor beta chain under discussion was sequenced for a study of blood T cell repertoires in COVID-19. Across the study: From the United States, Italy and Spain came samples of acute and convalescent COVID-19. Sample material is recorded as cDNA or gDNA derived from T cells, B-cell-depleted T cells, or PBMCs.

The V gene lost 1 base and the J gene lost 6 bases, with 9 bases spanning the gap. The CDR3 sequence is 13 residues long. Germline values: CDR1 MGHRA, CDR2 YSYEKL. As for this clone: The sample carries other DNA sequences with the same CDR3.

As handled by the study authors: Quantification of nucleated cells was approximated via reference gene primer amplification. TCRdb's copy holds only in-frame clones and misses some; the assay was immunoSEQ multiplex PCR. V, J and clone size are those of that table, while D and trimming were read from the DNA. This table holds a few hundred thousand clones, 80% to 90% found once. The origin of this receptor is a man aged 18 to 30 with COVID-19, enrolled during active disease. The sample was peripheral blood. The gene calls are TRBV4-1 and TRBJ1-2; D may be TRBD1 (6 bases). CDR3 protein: CASSQGTGNGYTF. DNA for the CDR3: TGCGCCAGCAGCCAAGGCACAGGGAATGGCTACACCTTC.